This TCR beta chain originates from a study of neurological immune-mediated disorders. Unsorted libraries were prepared from 2 million PBMCs held at -80 C. CDR1 and CDR2 (germline): MNHEY, SVGEGT. V was pared by 8 bases and J by 1 base, with 14 bases between. This CDR3 has 14 residues. With 10-nucleotide random UMIs, 5'RACE was used to make the cDNA. Every sequencing run generated over 170 million TCR-beta sequences from 15-18 subjects. One entry per CDR3 protein, called by TCRdb with MiXCR from the 5' RACE reads. The repertoire consists of tens of thousands of distinct CDR3 sequences, with approximately 4.2% occurring once and the leading ten covering about 21%.

The sample comprised PBMCs. The sequence was collected from a man younger than 30 in good health. This rearrangement joins TRBV6-2 or TRBV6-3 to TRBJ1-1; weak D call: TRBD1 (6 bases). CDR3 loop: CASSFGGANTEAFF. The CDR3 DNA sequence: TGTGCCAGCTCCTTCGGGGGGGCGAACACTGAAGCTTTCTTT.